Presented here are 9 T cell receptor beta chains from one specimen sequenced in a study of blood T cell repertoires in COVID-19 (TCRdb year 2020). Libraries came from the immunoSEQ multiplex PCR assay. In TCRdb, the immuneACCESS table is reduced to in-frame sequences with V and J assigned. These tables do not hold every clone; where another copy was compared, an unresolved V gene accounts for under half, and the others remain unexplained. Within this sample are approximately 90,000 clones, with about 83% of them counted one time only. The ten top clones hold approximately 51% of the sample. Source material: peripheral blood. Every receptor here comes from a human donor in a cohort sampled during active COVID-19.

Note on this clone: No conserved phenylalanine or tryptophan is present at the end of the CDR3, so a read error is the likely explanation. No DNA is shown, since the ends of the CDR3 on it are uncertain; the CDR3 is the one TCRdb lists. The chain has TRBV3-1 (or the pseudogene TRBV3-2) and TRBJ2-7; TRBD1, the D gene given by the table, was not confirmed from the DNA. Germline loops: CDR1 LGHDT, CDR2 YNNKEL (reference sequence). Ends included, the CDR3 has 12 residues. This CDR3 reads CASSQLDSIPFL.

The rearrangement joins TRBV28 to TRBJ2-7; D may be TRBD2 (6 bases). The CDR3 has 16 amino acids. The ends were cut back, 6 bases at V and 2 bases at J, with 20 bases in the middle. CDR1 MDHEN and CDR2 SYDVKM come from the germline V gene. The CDR3 bases are TGTGCCAGCAGCCCAGTGTCGAGCGGGCATCCCTACGAGCAGTACTTC. Amino acids: CASSPVSSGHPYEQYF.

This chain uses TRBV6-2 or TRBV6-3 with TRBJ1-2; 9 bases fit TRBD1. Germline V gene lookup returns CDR1 MNHEY and CDR2 SVGEGT. The CDR3 contains 15 residues. With V trimmed by 5 bases and J by 3 bases, 7 bases remained unmatched. In nucleotides, the CDR3 is TGTGCCAGCAGTGACTGGACAGGGGTTGACTATGGCTACACCTTC. This translates into CASSDWTGVDYGYTF.

This chain connects TRBV4-2 to TRBJ2-1; 8 nucleotides match TRBD2. From germline, CDR1 is LGHNA and CDR2 YNFKEQ. The V gene end was trimmed by 6 bases and the J gene end by 6 bases; junction bases not matched to a gene: 7. This CDR3 spans 14 amino acids. CDR3 coding DNA: TGTGCCAGCAGAGGAGCGGGAGATCTCAATGAGCAGTTCTTC. Residues: CASRGAGDLNEQFF.

This clone occurred a few times. The gene calls are TRBV10-3 and TRBJ2-7, with 7 bases identical to TRBD1. Looked up from germline, CDR1 is ENHRY and CDR2 is SYGVKD. CDR3 length: 15 amino acids. V lost 5 bases, J lost 3 bases, and 10 bases stayed unmatched. The CDR3 is CAISWVRTGGYEQYF. For the CDR3, the DNA is TGTGCCATCAGTTGGGTCAGGACAGGTGGCTACGAGCAGTACTTC.

This clone was found a few times. The rearrangement uses TRBV7-2 and TRBJ2-6; TRBD1 matches 9 bases. V was clipped by 5 bases and J by 0 bases; unmatched bases: 8. The germline V gene has CDR1 SGHTA and CDR2 FQGNSA. The CDR3 covers 18 residues. DNA of the CDR3: TGTGCCAGCAGCCGGCCCGGGACAGGGTCCTCTGGGGCCAACGTCCTGACTTTC. Amino acids: CASSRPGTGSSGANVLTF.

The chain combines TRBV18 with TRBJ2-7, with 11 bases that match TRBD2. Germline loops: CDR1 KGHSH, CDR2 LQKENI. Trimming cost V 2 bases and J 7 bases; bases outside gene matches: 4. The CDR3 sequence is 14 residues long. The CDR3 coding sequence is TGTGCCAGCTCACCAACGGCTAGCGGGAGGGAGCAGTACTTC. Amino acid sequence: CASSPTASGREQYF.

The V gene is TRBV18, the J gene TRBJ2-7, with TRBD2 matching over 11 bases. The CDR3 loop spans 14 amino acids. V lost 6 bases to trimming and J lost 4 bases; unmatched junction nucleotides: 5. Germline-derived CDR1 and CDR2 are KGHSH and LQKENI. The DNA of the CDR3 is TGTGCCAGCTCCAAGACTAGCGGGGAATACGAGCAGTACTTC. Translation: CASSKTSGEYEQYF.

The V call is TRBV15, the J call TRBJ2-7; tentatively, D is TRBD1 (6 bases). Looked up from germline, CDR1 is LNHNV and CDR2 is YYDKDF (reference sequence). The CDR3 sequence is 12 residues long. V was cut by 7 bases and J by 7 bases, with 14 bases left in between. The CDR3 spells CATNRLGGEQYF. The CDR3 DNA reads as TGTGCCACCAACCGATTAGGGGGAGAGCAGTACTTC.